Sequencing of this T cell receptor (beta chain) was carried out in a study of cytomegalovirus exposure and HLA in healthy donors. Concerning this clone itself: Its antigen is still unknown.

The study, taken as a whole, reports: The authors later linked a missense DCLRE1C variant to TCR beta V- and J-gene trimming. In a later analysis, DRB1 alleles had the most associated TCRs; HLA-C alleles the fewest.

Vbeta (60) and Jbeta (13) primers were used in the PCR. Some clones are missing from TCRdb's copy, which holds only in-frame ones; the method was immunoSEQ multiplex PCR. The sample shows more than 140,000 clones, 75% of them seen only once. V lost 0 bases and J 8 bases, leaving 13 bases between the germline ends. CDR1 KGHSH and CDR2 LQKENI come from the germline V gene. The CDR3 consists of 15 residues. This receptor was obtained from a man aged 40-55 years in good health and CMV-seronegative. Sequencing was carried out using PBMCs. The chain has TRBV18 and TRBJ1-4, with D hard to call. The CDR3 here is CASSPPKGSGEKLFF. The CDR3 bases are TGTGCCAGCTCACCACCAAAGGGTAGCGGGGAAAAACTGTTTTTT.